A few counts support the clone carrying this T cell receptor (beta chain). Antigen unknown. V lost 9 bases and J lost 10, with 13 bases in between. The CDR3 is 12 amino acids. The data were obtained in a study of regulatory T cells in long-lasting Graves disease. Findings of the study overall: Persistent patients had more shared public clonotypes (2,741) than new patients (roughly 970).

Through Arm-PCR of CDR3 regions and iRepertoire HTBI primers, TCR beta libraries were built. Per the original data handling: Sample data revealed about 60 TRBV and 14 TRBJ segments. TCRdb called the multiplex PCR reads again in MiXCR, with one record for every CDR3 protein. V and J calls and clone size were set by TCRdb, not the authors. The sample yields about 370,000 distinct CDR3 sequences, around 15% seen once. Time point described: newly diagnosed GD, antithyroid drugs for less than 3 months. The TCR library was prepared using RNA isolated from PBMCs. An endocrinology department in Xi'an, China, supplied the patients.

The chain joins TRBV12-3 or TRBV12-4 to TRBJ1-6; D remains ambiguous. The receptor's source is a female donor with Graves disease. Material: peripheral blood mononuclear cells (PBMCs), obtained at new diagnosis, from a patient treated with antithyroid drugs. The CDR3 region has the DNA TGTGCCAGTCAAAAGGGCAGCTCACCCCTCCACTTT. Translated, it gives CASQKGSSPLHF.